This T cell receptor beta chain was observed in a study of T cell changes during pregnancy in multiple sclerosis. Produced via immunoSEQ multiplex PCR; TCRdb's table is partial and in-frame only. The repertoire holds tens of thousands of clones, with roughly 96% as singletons. Germline assignment: CDR1 KGHSH and CDR2 LQKENI. After removal of 2 bases from V and 3 bases from J, the junction contained 12 bases not matched to a gene. The CDR3 spans 17 residues. The chain joins TRBV18 to TRBJ2-7, with 8 nucleotides matching TRBD1. The receptor was isolated from a female donor with multiple sclerosis, enrolled in a pregnancy study. Sample: peripheral blood, taken in the second trimester of pregnancy. The CDR3 DNA is TGTGCCAGCTCACCAAAGAAGACCGGGACAGGATTCTACGAGCAGTACTTC. As protein: CASSPKKTGTGFYEQYF.